Each of the 16 T cell receptor beta chains below was sequenced from the same sample in a study of spatial heterogeneity in lung cancer. The time point: sample taken at primary tumor resection. TCRdb analysed the 5' RACE reads with MiXCR anew, one entry per CDR3 protein. The table records about 48,000 distinct CDR3 sequences, around 5.2% of them present only once. This material consisted of PBMCs, taken at surgery. The receptors were gathered from a male donor with early-stage non-small cell lung cancer.

This clonotype was found many times. The V call is TRBV18, the J call TRBJ2-1; 12 positions match TRBD2. This CDR3 contains 15 residues. CDR1 is KGHSH and CDR2 is LQKENI in the germline V gene. V gave up 1 base and J gave up 9 bases; unmatched junction bases: 4. This CDR3 is CASSPRRLAGVEQFF. The CDR3, as DNA: TGTGCCAGCTCACCACGAAGACTAGCGGGAGTTGAGCAGTTCTTC.

This clonotype came up many times. V gene TRBV24-1 combines with J gene TRBJ2-3, with D perhaps TRBD1 or TRBD2 (5 bases each). The CDR3 covers 13 residues. CDR1 KGHDR and CDR2 SFDVKD come from the germline V gene. The germline V and J ends were trimmed by 9 bases and 1 base, with 10 bases remaining between them. CDR3 DNA: TGTGCCACCGGGGGTGATGGCACAGATACGCAGTATTTT. Translated: CATGGDGTDTQYF.

Only a few counts were recorded for this clonotype. This rearrangement joins TRBV5-1 to TRBJ2-7; D gene ambiguous. V was shortened by 0 bases and J by 6 bases, with 10 bases between the two germline ends. The germline gives CDR1 SGHRS, CDR2 YFSETQ. The CDR3 is 13 amino acids. The CDR3 DNA sequence: TGCGCCAGCAGCTTGGTAGGCCTGGGCGAGCAGTACTTC. It is translated as CASSLVGLGEQYF.

This clonotype occurred a few times. V usage is TRBV20-1 and J usage is TRBJ2-5, with D maybe TRBD1 (5 bases). This CDR3 contains 13 residues. CDR1 and CDR2 from the germline V gene are DFQATT and SNEGSKA (reference sequence). Trimming stripped 2 bases from V and 2 bases from J, with 9 bases between. CDR3 nucleotide sequence: TGCAGTGCTAGACGACAGCCACAAGAGACCCAGTACTTC. Translation: CSARRQPQETQYF.

This clonotype was observed many times. The chain carries TRBV5-1 and TRBJ2-3; 9 bases are shared with TRBD2. Unmatched junction bases numbered 5, after V lost 3 bases and J lost 6 bases. CDR3 length: 14 amino acids. The V gene's germline CDR1 is SGHRS and CDR2 YFSETQ. CDR3 in DNA: TGCGCCAGCAGCTCCGGGACTAGCCTCGATACGCAGTATTTT. Its translation: CASSSGTSLDTQYF.

The chain employs TRBV18 and TRBJ2-3; TRBD2 agrees at 13 bases. This CDR3 region has 16 residues. The germline CDR1 and CDR2 sequences are KGHSH and LQKENI. V dropped 6 bases and J dropped 6; count of bases not matched to a gene: 9. DNA for the CDR3: TGTGCCAGCTCCCCTCCGGGACTAGCGGGAACCGATACGCAGTATTTT. It encodes CASSPPGLAGTDTQYF.

V is TRBV4-3 and J is TRBJ2-3; a weak D match, TRBD2 (5 bases). Germline-derived CDR1 and CDR2 are LGHNA and YSLEER. This CDR3 has 16 amino acids. Trimming took off 0 bases at V and 4 bases at J, with 14 bases between the two ends. The CDR3 DNA sequence: TGCGCCAGCAGCCAAGACCCAGCGGAGACGGCAGATACGCAGTATTTT. Protein: CASSQDPAETADTQYF.

This clonotype was observed at least ten times. The DNA of the CDR3 is TGCGCCAGCAGCCTTAACAGAGCTCTCTCCACAGATACGCAGTATTTT. It translates to CASSLNRALSTDTQYF. The chain couples TRBV4-1 to TRBJ2-3; D unresolved. CDR3 length: 16 amino acids. Trimming cost V 4 bases and J 2 bases, with 16 bases left between them. The V gene's germline CDR1 is MGHRA and CDR2 YSYEKL.

This clonotype was recorded many times. The rearrangement joins TRBV20-1 to TRBJ1-1; no clear D. CDR3 length: 11 amino acids. V lost 6 bases, J lost 1 base, and 6 bases lay in between. CDR1 DFQATT and CDR2 SNEGSKA come from the germline V gene (reference sequence). Here the CDR3 reads CSANKNTEAFF. The DNA for the CDR3 is TGCAGTGCCAACAAGAACACTGAAGCTTTCTTT.

This clonotype occurred many times. This chain links TRBV27 with TRBJ2-5; D uncertain. The germline CDR1 and CDR2 sequences are MNHEY and SMNVEV (reference sequence). The CDR3 length is 15 residues. The V end was cut by 8 bases, the J end by 2 bases, with 18 bases between. CDR3: CASAQRVLEQETQYF. Written as DNA, the CDR3 is TGTGCCAGCGCCCAAAGGGTGTTGGAGCAAGAGACCCAGTACTTC.

This clonotype was recorded at least ten times. The chain employs TRBV6-5 and TRBJ1-2; D uncertain. CDR1 and CDR2 from the germline V gene are MNHEY and SVGAGI. The CDR3 sequence is 13 residues long. V shed 10 bases and J shed 4 bases, with 16 bases lying between them. The CDR3 DNA is TGTGCCACCCTCCTACCGGGGAGCTATGGCTACACCTTC. Amino acids: CATLLPGSYGYTF.

In its sample, this clonotype was seen many times. The V and J genes are TRBV12-3 or TRBV12-4 and TRBJ2-5; D unresolved. The length of the CDR3 is 12 residues. Trimming stripped 2 bases from V and 1 base from J, with 2 bases between. CDR3 DNA sequence: TGTGCCAGCAGTTTAACCCAAGAGACCCAGTACTTC. Translation: CASSLTQETQYF.

The chain has TRBV6-6 and TRBJ2-5; possibly TRBD1 for D (6 bases). V was pared by 10 bases and J by 5 bases, with 20 bases between. Germline CDR1 reads MNHNY; CDR2 reads SVGAGI (reference sequence). This CDR3 region has 14 residues. This chain's CDR3 is CATSPPRGPETQYF. The CDR3 DNA reads as TGTGCCACCTCCCCACCCAGGGGACCCGAGACCCAGTACTTC.

In its sample, this clonotype was seen many times. The chain recombines TRBV2 with TRBJ1-1; D uncertain. The CDR3 consists of 13 residues. V was trimmed by 6 bases and J by 0 bases, leaving 8 bases between them. Germline-derived CDR1 and CDR2 are SNHLY and FYNNEI. Here the CDR3 reads CASSFDLNTEAFF. The CDR3 region has the DNA TGTGCCAGCAGCTTCGACTTGAACACTGAAGCTTTCTTT.

To note about this clonotype: One base away lies a much larger clone, so this may be a sequencing read error. V is TRBV25-1 and J is TRBJ2-5; 7 bases line up with TRBD1. The CDR3 runs to 13 residues. Germline CDR1 and CDR2: MGHDK and SYGVNS. The CDR3 sequence: CVVEQGNAETQYF. CDR3 nucleotide sequence: TGTGTCGTCGAACAGGGGAACGCTGAGACCCAGTACTTC.

At least ten counts were recorded for this clonotype. V usage is TRBV5-1 and J usage is TRBJ1-4; possibly TRBD1 for D (5 bases). V shed 4 bases and J shed 5 bases, with 12 bases lying between them. Germline CDR1 SGHRS, CDR2 YFSETQ. The CDR3 loop spans 14 amino acids. CDR3 sequence (DNA): TGCGCCAGCAGCAATCCCGGGGCGAATGAAAAACTGTTTTTT. Translation gives CASSNPGANEKLFF.